The 17 T cell receptor beta chains presented below share a single source sample, sequenced in a study of blood T cell repertoires in COVID-19. Method: immunoSEQ multiplex PCR; TCRdb's copy keeps in-frame clones and lacks some. The sample carries 490,000 or so clones, 88% recorded once. Material for sequencing was PBMCs or T cells enriched from blood (not recorded which). The receptors come from a woman aged 55-70 years who had recovered from COVID-19.

The CDR3 here is CATSRGWDTSNYGYTF. Here the CDR3 DNA reads TGTGCCACCAGCAGGGGGTGGGACACCTCAAACTATGGCTACACCTTC. V and J are TRBV15 and TRBJ1-2; TRBD1 is a possible D gene (6 bases). CDR3 length equals 16 residues. The V and J ends lost 3 bases and 2 bases respectively, with 16 bases between them. Per the germline V gene, CDR1 is LNHNV and CDR2 is YYDKDF (reference sequence).

The chain is built from TRBV28 and TRBJ2-7; D is perhaps TRBD2 (6 bases). This CDR3 is 14 amino acids long. V was trimmed by 4 bases and J by 4 bases, leaving 14 bases between them. Germline lookup yields CDR1 MDHEN and CDR2 SYDVKM. This CDR3 reads CASSSRRGLYEQYV. The CDR3 DNA sequence: TGTGCCAGCAGTTCACGGAGGGGCCTTTACGAGCAGTACGTC.

The rearrangement uses TRBV29-1 and TRBJ2-3; TRBD2 agrees at 9 bases. This CDR3 is 16 amino acids long. Germline assignment: CDR1 SQVTM and CDR2 ANQGSEA. Germline trimming cut 7 bases from V and 2 bases from J; bases unmatched to any gene: 13. CDR3: CSASPRAGGATDTQYF. The CDR3, as DNA: TGCAGCGCCTCCCCCCGGGCGGGGGGGGCCACAGATACGCAGTATTTT.

The chain recombines TRBV19 with TRBJ1-1; D gene unclear. Per germline, CDR1 LNHDA and CDR2 SQIVND (reference sequence). V shed 4 bases and J shed 3 bases, with 9 bases lying between them. CDR3 length: 13 residues. As DNA, the CDR3 is TGTGCCAGTAGTAGAGGGAGGGACACTGAAGCTTTCTTT. This translates into CASSRGRDTEAFF.

The chain joins TRBV19 to TRBJ1-2; D gene ambiguous. Germline V gene data show CDR1 as LNHDA and CDR2 as SQIVND (reference sequence). The CDR3 extends over 11 amino acids. V dropped 7 bases and J dropped 5 bases, with 8 bases sitting between them. The CDR3 loop reads CASMEGYGYTF. The CDR3 nucleotides are TGTGCCAGTATGGAGGGTTATGGCTACACCTTC.

This chain uses TRBV13 with TRBJ1-1, with TRBD1 matching 8 bases. This CDR3 contains 13 residues. Germline V gene lookup returns CDR1 PRHDT and CDR2 FYEKMQ (reference sequence). The V gene end was trimmed by 8 bases and the J gene end by 4 bases; junction bases not matched to a gene: 6. This CDR3 reads CASLRTGSTEAFF. DNA of the CDR3: TGTGCCAGCCTCCGGACAGGGTCCACTGAAGCTTTCTTT.

This chain joins TRBV24-1 and TRBJ2-3, with D perhaps TRBD2 (5 bases). Germline assignment: CDR1 KGHDR and CDR2 SFDVKD. There are 17 residues in the CDR3. V was trimmed by 4 bases and J by 0 bases, leaving 16 bases between them. In DNA form, the CDR3 reads TGTGCCACCAGTGACCCCAGGACTGGACTTAGCACAGATACGCAGTATTTT. Protein: CATSDPRTGLSTDTQYF.

The V gene is TRBV5-1, the J gene TRBJ1-1; 9 bases map to TRBD1. V was clipped by 0 bases and J by 1 base; unmatched bases: 7. Germline-derived CDR1 and CDR2 are SGHRS and YFSETQ. The CDR3 spans 17 residues. In DNA, the CDR3 is TGCGCCAGCAGCTTGGCCGGGACAGGGTCTCGGAACACTGAAGCTTTCTTT. This sequence encodes CASSLAGTGSRNTEAFF. The full variable domain, with the rest looked up from reference TRBV5-1 and TRBJ1-1, is KAGVTQTPRYLIKTRGQQVTLSCSPISGHRSVSWYQQTPGQGLQFLFEYFSETQRNKGNFPGRFSGRQFSNSRSEMNVSTLELGDSALYLCASSLAGTGSRNTEAFFGQGTRLTVV.

V gene TRBV2 combines with J gene TRBJ1-2, with unresolved D. The V gene's germline CDR1 is SNHLY and CDR2 FYNNEI. CDR3 length: 10 residues. V was cut by 5 bases and J by 4 bases, with 2 bases left in between. CDR3 region: CASSLYGYTF. The CDR3 DNA follows: TGTGCCAGCAGTCTCTATGGCTACACCTTC.

The rearrangement uses TRBV7-9 and TRBJ1-1, with 8 bases matching TRBD1. The J segment lost 5 bases and the V segment lost 1 base, leaving 12 bases of the junction unmatched. This CDR3 contains 17 residues. Germline assignment: CDR1 SEHNR and CDR2 FQNEAQ (reference sequence). The DNA for the CDR3 is TGTGCCAGCAGCTTAGGGATCGACAGGGGTCGGGAAACTGAAGCTTTCTTT. Residues: CASSLGIDRGRETEAFF.

CDR3 sequence: CASSPWTGGWTNEKLFF. CDR3 nucleotides: TGCGCCAGCAGCCCTTGGACAGGGGGCTGGACTAATGAAAAACTGTTTTTT. V is TRBV4-1 and J is TRBJ1-4, with 11 bases matching TRBD1. Germline CDR1 and CDR2: MGHRA and YSYEKL. The CDR3 is 17 amino acids. With 4 bases clipped from V and 2 bases from J, the junction kept 6 bases outside the gene matches.

The gene calls are TRBV2 and TRBJ2-2; TRBD2 is a possible D gene (5 bases). Trimming left V 6 bases short and J 7 bases short, with 12 bases between. This CDR3 region has 13 residues. Germline lookup yields CDR1 SNHLY and CDR2 FYNNEI. Here the CDR3 DNA reads TGTGCCAGCAGGGAGGTCACCGGCGGGGAGCTGTTTTTT. Its translation: CASREVTGGELFF.

This chain connects TRBV30 to TRBJ1-1, with D unclear. The CDR3 is 13 amino acids. V lost 0 bases, J lost 0 bases, and 5 bases lay in between. The germline gives CDR1 GTSNPN, CDR2 SVGIG (reference sequence). CDR3 loop: CAWSVQMNTEAFF. CDR3 in DNA: TGTGCCTGGAGTGTACAGATGAACACTGAAGCTTTCTTT.

The chain couples TRBV7-2 to TRBJ1-5; the D gene is possibly TRBD1 (5 bases). Germline V gene lookup returns CDR1 SGHTA and CDR2 FQGNSA. The CDR3 is 15 residues long. V was pared by 6 bases and J by 3 bases, with 15 bases between. CDR3 in DNA: TGTGCCAGCAGTCATGGGCAGGGACTCAATCAGCCCCAGCATTTT. It codes for CASSHGQGLNQPQHF.

J is TRBJ2-1 and V is TRBV6-5; 8 bases agree with TRBD1. The CDR3 loop spans 14 amino acids. The ends lost 6 bases at V and 2 bases at J; junction bases unmatched: 3. Germline CDR1 reads MNHEY; CDR2 reads SVGAGI. The CDR3 sequence: CASRGTGAYNEQFF. The CDR3 DNA reads as TGTGCCAGCAGGGGGACAGGCGCCTACAATGAGCAGTTCTTC.

The chain joins TRBV5-1 to TRBJ2-5; TRBD2 might be the D (5 bases). The V end was cut by 4 bases, the J end by 6 bases, with 13 bases between. The germline gives CDR1 SGHRS, CDR2 YFSETQ. The CDR3 is made up of 13 amino acids. The CDR3: CASSREPPQTQYF. The DNA of the CDR3 is TGCGCCAGCAGCAGGGAGCCTCCGCAGACCCAGTACTTC.

The rearrangement uses TRBV19 and TRBJ2-7, with D possibly matching TRBD2 (5 bases). Germline loops: CDR1 LNHDA, CDR2 SQIVND (reference sequence). The V gene lost 6 bases and the J gene lost 1 base, with 19 bases spanning the gap. CDR3 length equals 16 residues. CDR3 DNA sequence: TGTGCCAGTAGCCCCGTCGGGCCCAGGAGGTCCTACGAGCAGTACTTC. Encoded protein: CASSPVGPRRSYEQYF.